The rows below give T cell receptor beta chains drawn from one sample of a study of T cells in localized non-small cell lung cancer. Clones were sequenced by immunoSEQ multiplex PCR, and TCRdb holds only the in-frame ones, with some missing. The table lists 35,000 to 45,000 clones, roughly 90% of them singletons. This material consisted of peripheral blood, taken before any cancer treatment. These receptors came from a female donor over 55 with stage I squamous cell lung carcinoma. CDR3s include the opening cysteine and the closing phenylalanine or tryptophan. Each record gives: J gene, V gene, clone size, D gene, CDR3 DNA, CDR3 protein. A D gene is named only where the DNA matches it firmly. For some rows the clone size is stated as once, few or many, or as a class when expanded; others skip it.

j_call: TRBJ2-1
v_call: TRBV7-9
clone_size: NA
d_call: NA
cdr3_nt: TGTGCCAGCAGCTTAGGGGTGACAGAAAGCTATGAGCAGTTCTTC
cdr3_aa: CASSLGVTESYEQFF

j_call: TRBJ2-7
v_call: TRBV6-5
clone_size: NA
d_call: NA
cdr3_nt: TGTGCCAGCAGTTATTCCCGGGACACCCGCTCCTACGAGCAGTACTTC
cdr3_aa: CASSYSRDTRSYEQYF

j_call: TRBJ2-7
v_call: TRBV7-2
clone_size: NA
d_call: TRBD2
cdr3_nt: TGTGCCAGCAGCTTGACTAGCGGGAGAAACCACGAGCAGTACTTC
cdr3_aa: CASSLTSGRNHEQYF

j_call: TRBJ2-5
v_call: TRBV5-8
clone_size: once
d_call: TRBD2
cdr3_nt: TGTGCCAGCAGCTTGAGGGGACTAGGGGAGACCCAGTACTTC
cdr3_aa: CASSLRGLGETQYF

j_call: TRBJ2-5
v_call: TRBV7-6
clone_size: NA
d_call: TRBD2
cdr3_nt: TGTGCCAGCAGGCCCGCTAGCGGAGAGACCCAGTACTTC
cdr3_aa: CASRPASGETQYF

j_call: TRBJ2-7
v_call: TRBV2
clone_size: NA
d_call: NA
cdr3_nt: TGTGCCAGCAGCGCGGTTGGAGAGCAGTACTTC
cdr3_aa: CASSAVGEQYF

j_call: TRBJ2-2
v_call: TRBV6-5
clone_size: NA
d_call: NA
cdr3_nt: TGTGCCAGCAGTTCTCAGAACACCGGGGAGCTGTTTTTT
cdr3_aa: CASSSQNTGELFF

j_call: TRBJ2-5
v_call: TRBV5-1
clone_size: NA
d_call: NA
cdr3_nt: TGCGCCAGCAGCTTGACAGGGAAAGAGACCCAGTACTTC
cdr3_aa: CASSLTGKETQYF

j_call: TRBJ2-5
v_call: TRBV5-6
clone_size: NA
d_call: NA
cdr3_nt: TGTGCCAGCAGCTTGAGTAGCCTCGTCACCCAGTACTTC
cdr3_aa: CASSLSSLVTQYF

j_call: TRBJ2-1
v_call: TRBV7-8
clone_size: NA
d_call: NA
cdr3_nt: TGTGCCAGCAGCTTAAGACCGGCCCCCCATGAGCAGTTCTTC
cdr3_aa: CASSLRPAPHEQFF

j_call: TRBJ2-3
v_call: TRBV19
clone_size: NA
d_call: NA
cdr3_nt: TGTGCCAGTAGTAGCGGGACAGATACGCAGTATTTT
cdr3_aa: CASSSGTDTQYF

j_call: TRBJ2-1
v_call: TRBV7-2
clone_size: NA
d_call: NA
cdr3_nt: TGTGCCAGCAACCCCATGGAGTTCTTC
cdr3_aa: CASNPMEFF

j_call: TRBJ1-4
v_call: TRBV5-6
clone_size: NA
d_call: TRBD1
cdr3_nt: TGTGCCAGCAGCAGAAACACAGGGGCCGTTAATGAAAAACTGTTTTTT
cdr3_aa: CASSRNTGAVNEKLFF

j_call: TRBJ1-5
v_call: TRBV19
clone_size: NA
d_call: TRBD1
cdr3_nt: TGTGCCAGTAGTCCCGGACAGGGTAGATATAGCAATCAGCCCCAGCATTTT
cdr3_aa: CASSPGQGRYSNQPQHF

j_call: TRBJ2-3
v_call: TRBV6-6
clone_size: NA
d_call: NA
cdr3_nt: TGTGCCAGCAGTTACTCACCAGATACGCAGTATTTT
cdr3_aa: CASSYSPDTQYF

j_call: TRBJ1-6
v_call: TRBV23-1
clone_size: NA
d_call: TRBD1
cdr3_nt: TGCGCCAGCAGTCACCCAGGACAGGGGCGGAGTTCACCCCTCCACTTT
cdr3_aa: CASSHPGQGRSSPLHF

j_call: TRBJ2-1
v_call: TRBV7-3
clone_size: NA
d_call: TRBD2
cdr3_nt: TGTGCCAGCAGCTTACTAGCGGGAGTATACAATGAGCAGTTCTTC
cdr3_aa: CASSLLAGVYNEQFF

j_call: TRBJ1-5
v_call: TRBV5-1
clone_size: NA
d_call: NA
cdr3_nt: TGCGCCAGCAGCTTGGATGGGTATCAGCCCCAGCATTTT
cdr3_aa: CASSLDGYQPQHF

j_call: TRBJ2-7
v_call: TRBV29-1
clone_size: once
d_call: NA
cdr3_nt: TGCAGCGTTGAAGTAACCCAGAGCCGGTACTTC
cdr3_aa: CSVEVTQSRYF

j_call: TRBJ2-3
v_call: TRBV9
clone_size: NA
d_call: TRBD2
cdr3_nt: TGTGCCAGCAGCGTAGACCCCGGACTAGCGGGCTCAGATACGCAGTATTTT
cdr3_aa: CASSVDPGLAGSDTQYF

j_call: TRBJ1-2
v_call: TRBV19
clone_size: once
d_call: TRBD1
cdr3_nt: TGTGCCAGCCGGGACAGTAACTATGGCTACACCTTC
cdr3_aa: CASRDSNYGYTF

j_call: TRBJ1-2
v_call: TRBV10-1
clone_size: NA
d_call: TRBD1
cdr3_nt: TGCGCCAGCAGTTCAAAAGTGCGACAGGGGGCGCAAGGCTACACCTTC
cdr3_aa: CASSSKVRQGAQGYTF

j_call: TRBJ1-5
v_call: TRBV21-1
clone_size: NA
d_call: NA
cdr3_nt: TGTGCCAGCAGCATATTACTGTTTTATAGCAATCAGCCCCAGCATTTT
cdr3_aa: CASSILLFYSNQPQHF

j_call: TRBJ2-1
v_call: TRBV27
clone_size: NA
d_call: TRBD2
cdr3_nt: TGTGCCAGCCTCCCGGGACTAGCGGGAGGGAGCTCCTACAATGAGCAGTTCTTC
cdr3_aa: CASLPGLAGGSSYNEQFF

j_call: TRBJ1-2
v_call: TRBV6-5
clone_size: NA
d_call: TRBD1
cdr3_nt: TGTGCCAGCAGTAAAACGGACAGGGGAGGCTACACCTTC
cdr3_aa: CASSKTDRGGYTF

j_call: TRBJ2-3
v_call: TRBV4-2
clone_size: NA
d_call: TRBD2
cdr3_nt: TGTGCCAGCAGCCAAGATCCCGCGAGGACTAGCGGGGCCACAGATACGCAGTATTTT
cdr3_aa: CASSQDPARTSGATDTQYF

j_call: TRBJ2-3
v_call: TRBV7-9
clone_size: NA
d_call: TRBD2
cdr3_nt: TGTGCCAGCAGCCCGTTCCCGGGACTAGTGAGACATACGCAGTATTTT
cdr3_aa: CASSPFPGLVRHTQYF